The 5 T cell receptor beta chains in this list originate from one sample, sequenced in a study of cytomegalovirus exposure and HLA in healthy donors. The assay was immunoSEQ multiplex PCR, and TCRdb's table has in-frame clones only and misses some. Of more than 95,000 clones listed, 70% to 90% were seen once; the top ten hold 3% to 4%. The specimen sequenced was PBMCs. The receptor set was obtained from a woman aged 18-29 years in good health and CMV-seropositive.

This chain links TRBV6-5 with TRBJ1-1; no firm D call. This CDR3 contains 15 residues. The germline V gene encodes CDR1 MNHEY and CDR2 SVGAGI. The ends were cut back, 6 bases at V and 3 bases at J, with 17 bases in the middle. The CDR3 coding sequence is TGTGCCAGCAGCAAACAAAATCTGATGTACACTGAAGCTTTCTTT. This codes for CASSKQNLMYTEAFF.

V is TRBV5-1 and J is TRBJ2-5; TRBD2 matches 15 bases. J gave up 1 base and V 4 bases, and 8 bases lay outside the gene matches. Germline V gene sequence: CDR1 SGHRS, CDR2 YFSETQ. This CDR3 region has 18 residues. For the CDR3, the DNA is TGCGCCAGCAGCCTCGGGACTAGCGGGGGGCCCCTCCAAGAGACCCAGTACTTC. Residues: CASSLGTSGGPLQETQYF.

The chain employs TRBV5-1 and TRBJ1-1, with D unresolved. Germline loops: CDR1 SGHRS, CDR2 YFSETQ. This CDR3 is built from 13 residues. The V gene lost 2 bases and the J gene lost 2 bases, with 7 bases spanning the gap. The CDR3: CASSFQANTEAFF. In DNA form, the CDR3 reads TGCGCCAGCAGCTTTCAGGCCAACACTGAAGCTTTCTTT.

The chain recombines TRBV18 with TRBJ1-1; no reliable D call. Trimming pared 4 bases from V and 4 bases from J, leaving 13 bases between. CDR3 length equals 14 residues. Germline CDR1 reads KGHSH; CDR2 reads LQKENI. The CDR3 protein is CASSQGQEVTEAFF. The CDR3 region has the DNA TGTGCCAGCTCACAAGGGCAGGAGGTCACTGAAGCTTTCTTT. Together with reference TRBV18 and TRBJ1-1, the CDR3 gives the full variable domain: NAGVMQNPRHLVRRRGQEARLRCSPMKGHSHVYWYRQLPEEGLKFMVYLQKENIIDESGMPKERFSAEFPKEGPSILRIQQVVRGDSAAYFCASSQGQEVTEAFFGQGTRLTVV.

The chain recombines TRBV4-1 with TRBJ1-5; 8 bases align to TRBD1. Germline V lookup: CDR1 MGHRA, CDR2 YSYEKL. The CDR3 runs to 16 residues. V lost 2 bases and J lost 1; bases outside the gene matches: 4. The CDR3 reads CASSQRTGGSNQPQHF. For the CDR3, the DNA is TGCGCCAGCAGCCAACGAACAGGGGGAAGCAATCAGCCCCAGCATTTT.